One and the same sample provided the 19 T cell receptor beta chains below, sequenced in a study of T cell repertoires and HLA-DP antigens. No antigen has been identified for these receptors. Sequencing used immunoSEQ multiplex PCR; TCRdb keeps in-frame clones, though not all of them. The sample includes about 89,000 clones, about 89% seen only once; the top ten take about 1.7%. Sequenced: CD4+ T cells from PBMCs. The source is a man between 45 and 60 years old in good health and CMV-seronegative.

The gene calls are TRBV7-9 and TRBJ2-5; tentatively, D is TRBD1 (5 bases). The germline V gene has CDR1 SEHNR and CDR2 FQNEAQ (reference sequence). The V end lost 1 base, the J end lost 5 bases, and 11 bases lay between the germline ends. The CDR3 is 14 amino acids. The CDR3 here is CASSLEGVRETQYF. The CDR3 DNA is TGTGCCAGCAGCTTAGAAGGGGTTAGGGAGACCCAGTACTTC.

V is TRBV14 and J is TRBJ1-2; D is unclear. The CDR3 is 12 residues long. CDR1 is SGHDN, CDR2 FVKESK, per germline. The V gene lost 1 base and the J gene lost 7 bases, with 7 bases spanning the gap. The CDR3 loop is CASSQAPGGYTF. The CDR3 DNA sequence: TGTGCCAGCAGCCAAGCCCCCGGTGGCTACACCTTC. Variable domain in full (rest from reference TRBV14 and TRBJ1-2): EAGVTQFPSHSVIEKGQTVTLRCDPISGHDNLYWYRRVMGKEIKFLLHFVKESKQDESGMPNNRFLAERTGGTYSTLKVQPAELEDSGVYFCASSQAPGGYTFGSGTRLTVV.

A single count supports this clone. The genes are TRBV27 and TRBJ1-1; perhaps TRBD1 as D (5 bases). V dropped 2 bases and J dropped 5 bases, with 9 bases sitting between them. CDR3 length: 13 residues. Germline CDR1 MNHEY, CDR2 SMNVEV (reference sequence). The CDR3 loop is CASSLQEGTEAFF. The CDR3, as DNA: TGTGCCAGCAGTTTACAGGAGGGGACTGAAGCTTTCTTT.

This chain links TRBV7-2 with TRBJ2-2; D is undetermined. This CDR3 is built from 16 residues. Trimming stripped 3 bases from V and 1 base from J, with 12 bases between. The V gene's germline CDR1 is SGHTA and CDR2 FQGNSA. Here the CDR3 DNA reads TGTGCCAGCAGCTTGGGGTGGAACCTGAACACCGGGGAGCTGTTTTTT. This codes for CASSLGWNLNTGELFF.

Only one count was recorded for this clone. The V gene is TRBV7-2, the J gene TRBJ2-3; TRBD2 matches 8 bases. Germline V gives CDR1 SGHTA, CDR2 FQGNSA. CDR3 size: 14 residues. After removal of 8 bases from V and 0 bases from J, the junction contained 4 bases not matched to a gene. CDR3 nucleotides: TGTGCCAGCGGCAGCGGGGGTAGCACAGATACGCAGTATTTT. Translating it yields CASGSGGSTDTQYF.

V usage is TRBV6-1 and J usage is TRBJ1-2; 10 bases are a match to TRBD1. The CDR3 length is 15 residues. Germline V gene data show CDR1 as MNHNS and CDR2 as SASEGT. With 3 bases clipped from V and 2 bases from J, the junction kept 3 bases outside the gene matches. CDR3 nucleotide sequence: TGTGCCAGCAGTGACTGGACAGGGGGAAACTATGGCTACACCTTC. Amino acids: CASSDWTGGNYGYTF.

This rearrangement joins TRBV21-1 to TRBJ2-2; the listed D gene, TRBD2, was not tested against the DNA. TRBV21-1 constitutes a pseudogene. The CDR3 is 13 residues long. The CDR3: CASSKTNTGELFF. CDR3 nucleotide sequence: TGTGCCAGCAGCAAAACTAACACCGGGGAGCTGTTTTTT.

CDR3 sequence reads: CASSDRGARDEKLFF. Written as DNA, the CDR3 is TGTGCCAGCAGCGATCGGGGGGCTCGGGATGAAAAACTGTTTTTT. The chain recombines TRBV6-5 with TRBJ1-4; weak D call: TRBD1 (6 bases). Germline V gives CDR1 MNHEY, CDR2 SVGAGI. CDR3 length: 15 residues. The ends were cut back, 6 bases at V and 6 bases at J, with 17 bases in the middle.

CDR3 amino acids: CASSVDYNEQFF. The DNA for the CDR3 is TGTGCCAGCAGCGTAGACTACAATGAGCAGTTCTTC. The chain carries TRBV9 and TRBJ2-1, with D uncertain. This CDR3 contains 12 residues. V shed 0 bases and J shed 3 bases, with 1 base lying between them. Germline values: CDR1 SGDLS, CDR2 YYNGEE.

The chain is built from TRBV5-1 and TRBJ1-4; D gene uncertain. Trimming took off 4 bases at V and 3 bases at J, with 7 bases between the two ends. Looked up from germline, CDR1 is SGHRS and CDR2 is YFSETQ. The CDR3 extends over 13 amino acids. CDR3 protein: CASSLGPNEKLFF. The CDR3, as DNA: TGCGCCAGCAGCCTAGGCCCTAATGAAAAACTGTTTTTT.

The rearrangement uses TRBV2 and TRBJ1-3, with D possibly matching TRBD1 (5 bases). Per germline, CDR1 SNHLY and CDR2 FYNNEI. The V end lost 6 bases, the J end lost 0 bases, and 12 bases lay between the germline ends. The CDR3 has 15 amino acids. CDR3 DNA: TGTGCCAGCAGGGGGGACGCCTCCTCTGGAAACACCATATATTTT. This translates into CASRGDASSGNTIYF.

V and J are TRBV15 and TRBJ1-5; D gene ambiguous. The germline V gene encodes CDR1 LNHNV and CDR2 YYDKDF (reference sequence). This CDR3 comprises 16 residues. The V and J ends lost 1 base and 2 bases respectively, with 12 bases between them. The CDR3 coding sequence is TGTGCCACCAGCAGAGGGGGAGTGGAGCGCAATCAGCCCCAGCATTTT. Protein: CATSRGGVERNQPQHF. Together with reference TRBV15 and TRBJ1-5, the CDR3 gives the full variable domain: DAMVIQNPRYQVTQFGKPVTLSCSQTLNHNVMYWYQQKSSQAPKLLFHYYDKDFNNEADTPDNFQSRRPNTSFCFLDIRSPGLGDTAMYLCATSRGGVERNQPQHFGDGTRLSIL.

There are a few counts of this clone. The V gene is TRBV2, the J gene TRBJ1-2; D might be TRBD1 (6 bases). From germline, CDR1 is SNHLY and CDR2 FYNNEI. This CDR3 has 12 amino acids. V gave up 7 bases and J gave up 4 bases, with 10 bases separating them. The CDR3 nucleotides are TGTGCCAGCACAGGGGATAGCTATGGCTACACCTTC. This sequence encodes CASTGDSYGYTF. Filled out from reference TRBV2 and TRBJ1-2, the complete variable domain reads EPEVTQTPSHQVTQMGQEVILRCVPISNHLYFYWYRQILGQKVEFLVSFYNNEISEKSEIFDDQFSVERPDGSNFTLKIRSTKLEDSAMYFCASTGDSYGYTFGSGTRLTVV.

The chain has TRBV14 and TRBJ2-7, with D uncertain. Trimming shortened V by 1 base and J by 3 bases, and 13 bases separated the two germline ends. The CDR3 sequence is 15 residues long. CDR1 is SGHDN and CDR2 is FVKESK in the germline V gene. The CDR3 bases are TGTGCCAGCAGCCAAGTATGGCCGTCCGGCTACGAGCAGTACTTC. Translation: CASSQVWPSGYEQYF.

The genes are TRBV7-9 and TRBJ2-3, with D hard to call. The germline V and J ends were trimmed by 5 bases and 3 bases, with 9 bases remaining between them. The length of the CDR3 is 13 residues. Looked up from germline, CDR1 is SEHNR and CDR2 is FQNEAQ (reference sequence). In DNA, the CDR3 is TGTGCCAGCAGCGTCACACGGACAGATACGCAGTATTTT. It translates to CASSVTRTDTQYF.

CDR3: CASSSLKFGLGANVLTF. The CDR3 DNA reads TGTGCCAGCAGCTCCTTAAAGTTCGGGCTTGGGGCCAACGTCCTGACTTTC. The rearrangement links TRBV11-2 to TRBJ2-6, with D unresolved. The length of the CDR3 is 17 residues. V dropped 4 bases and J dropped 3 bases, with 16 bases sitting between them. The germline gives CDR1 SGHAT, CDR2 FQNNGV.

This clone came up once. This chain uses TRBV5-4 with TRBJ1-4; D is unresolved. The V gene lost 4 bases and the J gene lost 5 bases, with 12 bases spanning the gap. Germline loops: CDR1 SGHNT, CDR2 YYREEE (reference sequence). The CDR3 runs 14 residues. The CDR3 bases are TGTGCCAGCAGCCCCGGACTTGCGAATGAAAAACTGTTTTTT. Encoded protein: CASSPGLANEKLFF.

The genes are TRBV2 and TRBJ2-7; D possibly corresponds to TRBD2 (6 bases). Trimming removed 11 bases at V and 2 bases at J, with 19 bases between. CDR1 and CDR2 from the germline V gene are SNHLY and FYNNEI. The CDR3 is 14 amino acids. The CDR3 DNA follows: TGTGCCGGAGGGTCCGTAAGGGCGACCTACGAGCAGTACTTC. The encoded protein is CAGGSVRATYEQYF.

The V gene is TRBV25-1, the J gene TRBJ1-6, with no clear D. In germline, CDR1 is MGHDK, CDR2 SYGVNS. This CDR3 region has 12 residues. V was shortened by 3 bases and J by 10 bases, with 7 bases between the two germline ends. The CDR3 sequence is CASSDPTSPLHF. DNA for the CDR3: TGTGCCAGCAGTGACCCGACCTCACCCCTCCACTTT. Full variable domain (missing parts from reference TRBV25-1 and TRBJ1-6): EADIYQTPRYLVIGTGKKITLECSQTMGHDKMYWYQQDPGMELHLIHYSYGVNSTEKGDLSSESTVSRIRTEHFPLTLESARPSHTSQYLCASSDPTSPLHFGNGTRLTVT.